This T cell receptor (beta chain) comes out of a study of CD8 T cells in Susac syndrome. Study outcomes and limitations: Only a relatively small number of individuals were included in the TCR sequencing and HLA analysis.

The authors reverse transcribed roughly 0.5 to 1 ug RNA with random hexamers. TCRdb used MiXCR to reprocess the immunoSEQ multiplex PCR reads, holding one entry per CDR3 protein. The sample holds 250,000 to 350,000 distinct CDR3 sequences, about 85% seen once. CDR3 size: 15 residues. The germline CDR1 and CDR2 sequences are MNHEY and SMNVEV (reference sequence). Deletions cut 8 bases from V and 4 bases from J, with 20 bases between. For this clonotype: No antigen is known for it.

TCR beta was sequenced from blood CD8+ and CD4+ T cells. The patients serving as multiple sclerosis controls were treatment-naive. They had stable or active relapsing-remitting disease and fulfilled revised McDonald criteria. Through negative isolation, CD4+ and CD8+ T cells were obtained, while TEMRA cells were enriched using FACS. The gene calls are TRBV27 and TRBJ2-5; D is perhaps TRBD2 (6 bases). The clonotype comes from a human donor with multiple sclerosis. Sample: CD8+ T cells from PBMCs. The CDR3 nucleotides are TGTGCCAGCGTAGCGGTACGGGGTAGTTTAGAGACCCAGTACTTC. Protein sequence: CASVAVRGSLETQYF.